This TCR beta chain was observed in a study of fetal regulatory T cell absence and autoimmunity (dated by TCRdb to 2015 to 2018). As for the study more broadly: Autoimmunity of the exocrine pancreas was seen in the IPEX patients even though clinical diabetes was absent.

The CDR3 holds 16 amino acids from the cysteine to the phenylalanine. The entry retains the CDR3 DNA only, 48 bases that are in frame from base 1. CDR1 SGHDT and CDR2 YYEEEE are derived from the germline V gene. The V and J ends are trimmed by 0 bases and 2 bases, leaving 14 bases between them. About this clone: Its antigen is unknown. Base qualities are not recorded, but no much larger clone differs from it by a single base.

The paper's findings and limits, for the study overall: The oligoclonal enrichment was interpreted as support for antigen-driven autoimmunity in the pancreas before birth in IPEX syndrome. Significant oligoclonal enrichment of the TCR compartment was observed in pancreas versus cord blood, with some top clones enriched more than 90-fold. TRB gene family usage was found to be broadly similar between cord blood and pancreas and to resemble published neonatal and adult repertoires.

The DNeasy Blood and Tissue Kit was used to extract about 1.9-3.4 ug of genomic DNA from umbilical cord blood or frozen pancreas. On the immunoSEQ human TCRbeta survey platform, a two-step multiplex PCR amplified and barcoded the TCRbeta CDR3 regions. Libraries were sequenced on Illumina instruments, and IgH from the same samples was sequenced in parallel. Regarding the original processing steps: To remove PCR and sequencing errors, raw reads were filtered against the IMGT V, D, J definitions and then binned using a nearest-neighbor algorithm. Clones were defined by identical nucleotide sequence; differential abundance between tissues used per-clone Fisher exact tests with pFDR threshold p<0.01. Clones with frequencies too low for statistical inference were excluded by a minimum inclusion filter of 10 in either sample. The immunoSEQ Analyzer was used for pairwise clonal comparisons, and IMGT tools were used to assess gene family usage. TCRdb took this table from immuneACCESS and kept in-frame rearrangements with V and J called. Such tables lack part of the clones; where checked against another copy, unresolved V genes explain under half of the gap, and the rest is unexplained. V and J calls and clone size come straight from that table; D and trimming were deduced from the DNA. In all, the sample holds approximately 49,000 clones, and about 80% of those were seen once. The biggest ten clones account for approximately 0.37% of the sample.

Sequencing was performed on cord blood. This sequence uses TRBV5-6 and TRBJ1-2; TRBD1 might be the D gene, on 6 matching bases. This clonotype originated in a newborn boy with IPEX syndrome. The nucleotide sequence reads TGTGCCAGCAGCTTGGCCAGGGGAATTGTGAACTATGGCTACACCTTC. Protein translation: CASSLARGIVNYGYTF.